Presented here are 4 T cell receptor beta chains from one specimen sequenced in a study of T-cell memory formation after mild COVID-19 (dated by TCRdb to the early 2020s). Library creation used 5' RACE. The data were produced on an Illumina NovaSeq 6000. The public sequencing data were trimmed at Q25 with fastp and processed into clonotypes with MiXCR by TCRdb, which kept only in-frame beta chains. Entries that share a CDR3 protein sequence are merged under the most common genes and DNA. The sample includes 540,000 or so distinct CDR3 sequences, with around 21% observed a single time. The ten top clones hold approximately 13% of the sample. Material for sequencing was PBMCs or a T cell subset sorted from them (not recorded which). These TCRs come from an adult woman who had mild COVID-19 (a few samples of this study predate the infection). The sample titles of this study are shuffled in the database, so cell type and time point are left out; the donor was told from shared clones.

The V gene is TRBV19, the J gene TRBJ2-7; D could derive from TRBD1 or TRBD2 (5 bases each). CDR1 is LNHDA, CDR2 SQIVND, per germline (reference sequence). The CDR3 covers 15 residues. Trimming removed 0 bases from V and 6 bases from J, with 15 bases in between. The CDR3 reads CASSIDHPGRGEQYF. The CDR3 DNA sequence: TGTGCCAGTAGTATAGATCATCCGGGAAGGGGCGAGCAGTACTTC. Supplemented by reference TRBV19 and TRBJ2-7, the full variable domain reads DGGITQSPKYLFRKEGQNVTLSCEQNLNHDAMYWYRQDPGQGLRLIYYSQIVNDFQKGDIAEGYSVSREKKESFPLTVTSAQKNPTAFYLCASSIDHPGRGEQYFGPGTRLTVT.

This clonotype has just a few counts. This chain connects TRBV5-1 to TRBJ2-7; D possibly corresponds to TRBD1 (5 bases). CDR3 length equals 12 residues. Trimming removed 4 bases from V and 6 bases from J, with 11 bases in between. Germline lookup yields CDR1 SGHRS and CDR2 YFSETQ. The CDR3 is CASSGQGAEQYF. The CDR3 DNA follows: TGCGCCAGCAGCGGTCAAGGGGCCGAGCAGTACTTC.

This clonotype has just a few counts. The rearrangement uses TRBV5-1 and TRBJ2-7; D is possibly TRBD1 (6 bases). Germline V CDR1 and CDR2: SGHRS, YFSETQ. The CDR3 is made up of 16 amino acids. V lost 2 bases and J lost 0, with 15 bases in between. The CDR3 is CASSFKQGRDSYEQYF. CDR3 coding DNA: TGCGCCAGCAGCTTCAAACAGGGACGAGACTCCTACGAGCAGTACTTC.

J is TRBJ2-1 and V is TRBV11-2; possibly TRBD1 or TRBD2 for D (5 bases each). Germline V gives CDR1 SGHAT, CDR2 FQNNGV. The CDR3 is 16 residues long. Trimming took off 2 bases at V and 3 bases at J, with 14 bases between the two ends. The CDR3 bases are TGTGCCAGCAGCTTAAGACCGGCTGGGGGCTACAATGAGCAGTTCTTC. It encodes CASSLRPAGGYNEQFF.